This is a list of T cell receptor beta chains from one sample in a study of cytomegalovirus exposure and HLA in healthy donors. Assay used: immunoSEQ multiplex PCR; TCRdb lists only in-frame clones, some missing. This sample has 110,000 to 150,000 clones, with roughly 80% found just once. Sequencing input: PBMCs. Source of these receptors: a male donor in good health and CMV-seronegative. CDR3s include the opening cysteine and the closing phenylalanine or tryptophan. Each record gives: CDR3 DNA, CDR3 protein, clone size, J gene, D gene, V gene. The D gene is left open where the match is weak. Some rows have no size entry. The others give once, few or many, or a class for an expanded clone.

CDR3 DNA: TGTGCCACCACGGGACTAGCGACAAATGAGCAGTTCTTC
CDR3 protein: CATTGLATNEQFF
clone size: .
J gene: TRBJ2-1
D gene: TRBD2
V gene: TRBV5-4

CDR3 DNA: TGTTCCAGCAGCCTGGGTTTGCACAGGGACGGTTCTGGAAACACCATATATTTT
CDR3 protein: CSSSLGLHRDGSGNTIYF
clone size: .
J gene: TRBJ1-3
D gene: .
V gene: TRBV7-9

CDR3 DNA: TGTGCCAGCAGCTTAGCGCTAGGGGTGGGGAACATTCAGTACTTC
CDR3 protein: CASSLALGVGNIQYF
clone size: .
J gene: TRBJ2-4
D gene: .
V gene: TRBV7-2

CDR3 DNA: TGTGCCAGCAGCACAAGGACTAGCGGAAACTACAATGAGCAGTTCTTC
CDR3 protein: CASSTRTSGNYNEQFF
clone size: .
J gene: TRBJ2-1
D gene: TRBD2
V gene: TRBV7-8

CDR3 DNA: TGTGCCAGCAGCCCTGGGGGGGCTGGGCCGGCCTACGAGCAGTACTTC
CDR3 protein: CASSPGGAGPAYEQYF
clone size: once
J gene: TRBJ2-7
D gene: .
V gene: TRBV7-8

CDR3 DNA: TGTGCCAGCATGCTTACCATAGCGGGAGTTACGAATACGCAGTATTTT
CDR3 protein: CASMLTIAGVTNTQYF
clone size: few
J gene: TRBJ2-3
D gene: TRBD2
V gene: TRBV7-9

CDR3 DNA: TGCGCCAGCAGCTTGGCAAGTAGGGCAGGGGGATTGAACACTGAAGCTTTCTTT
CDR3 protein: CASSLASRAGGLNTEAFF
clone size: .
J gene: TRBJ1-1
D gene: TRBD1
V gene: TRBV5-1

CDR3 DNA: TGTGCCAGCTCACCGGACAATTTTAATCAGCCCCAGCATTTT
CDR3 protein: CASSPDNFNQPQHF
clone size: .
J gene: TRBJ1-5
D gene: .
V gene: TRBV18

CDR3 DNA: TGTGCCAGCAGCTCCCAACTTAGCGGGAGACCGTACTTC
CDR3 protein: CASSSQLSGRPYF
clone size: .
J gene: TRBJ2-7
D gene: TRBD2
V gene: TRBV7-9

CDR3 DNA: TGTGCCTGGAGTGTACAGGGGGCTAACTATGGCTACACCTTC
CDR3 protein: CAWSVQGANYGYTF
clone size: .
J gene: TRBJ1-2
D gene: TRBD1
V gene: TRBV30

CDR3 DNA: TGTGCCAGCAGACCAGCGGGAGGCTACGAGCAGTACTTC
CDR3 protein: CASRPAGGYEQYF
clone size: once
J gene: TRBJ2-7
D gene: TRBD2
V gene: TRBV25-1

CDR3 DNA: TGCGCCAGCAGCCCGAACAGGGTTGGCACTGAAGCTTTCTTT
CDR3 protein: CASSPNRVGTEAFF
clone size: .
J gene: TRBJ1-1
D gene: .
V gene: TRBV5-1

CDR3 DNA: TGTGCCAGCAGTATGGCGACTAGCGGGAGCACAGATACGCAGTATTTT
CDR3 protein: CASSMATSGSTDTQYF
clone size: .
J gene: TRBJ2-3
D gene: TRBD2
V gene: TRBV28

CDR3 DNA: TGTGCCTGGAACAGGGGAGACACTGAAGCTTTCTTT
CDR3 protein: CAWNRGDTEAFF
clone size: .
J gene: TRBJ1-1
D gene: TRBD1
V gene: TRBV30

CDR3 DNA: TGTGCCAGCAGTTACTACAGGGGGCTCAAAAACATTCAGTACTTC
CDR3 protein: CASSYYRGLKNIQYF
clone size: .
J gene: TRBJ2-4
D gene: TRBD1
V gene: TRBV6-6

CDR3 DNA: TGTGCCAGCAGCGAGAGGACAGAGGACTACGAGCAGTACTTC
CDR3 protein: CASSERTEDYEQYF
clone size: .
J gene: TRBJ2-7
D gene: .
V gene: TRBV9